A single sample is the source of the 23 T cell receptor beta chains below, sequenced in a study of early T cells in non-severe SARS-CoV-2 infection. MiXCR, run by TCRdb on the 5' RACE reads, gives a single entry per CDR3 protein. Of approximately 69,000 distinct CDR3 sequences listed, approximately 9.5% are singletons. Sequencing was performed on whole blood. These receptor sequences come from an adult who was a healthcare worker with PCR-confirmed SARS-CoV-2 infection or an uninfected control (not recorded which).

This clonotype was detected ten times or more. The CDR3 bases are TGTGCCAGCAGTACCCGGGGGTCCAGCTCTGGGGCCAACGTCCTGACTTTC. Translating gives CASSTRGSSSGANVLTF. The chain is built from TRBV6-5 and TRBJ2-6; tentatively, D is TRBD2 (6 bases). Germline V gives CDR1 MNHEY, CDR2 SVGAGI. This CDR3 region has 17 residues. The ends were cut back, 5 bases at V and 0 bases at J, with 14 bases in the middle.

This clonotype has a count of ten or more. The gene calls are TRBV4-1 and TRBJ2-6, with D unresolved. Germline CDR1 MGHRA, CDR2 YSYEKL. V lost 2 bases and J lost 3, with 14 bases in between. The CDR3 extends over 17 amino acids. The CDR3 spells CASSQSWRHDGANVLTF. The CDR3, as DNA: TGCGCCAGCAGCCAATCCTGGCGACACGATGGGGCCAACGTCCTGACTTTC.

The CDR3 protein is CASSQDLAHEQFF. CDR3 nucleotides: TGTGCCAGCAGCCAGGACCTCGCCCATGAGCAGTTCTTC. The rearrangement links TRBV7-2 to TRBJ2-1; no clear D. CDR1 SGHTA and CDR2 FQGNSA come from the germline V gene. The CDR3 extends over 13 amino acids. Trimming pared 5 bases from V and 8 bases from J, leaving 13 bases between.

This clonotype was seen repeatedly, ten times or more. The CDR3 spells CATSAGYEQYF. As DNA, the CDR3 is TGTGCCACCAGCGCGGGGTACGAGCAGTACTTC. The chain joins TRBV24-1 to TRBJ2-7; TRBD2 might be the D (6 bases). Trimming shortened V by 7 bases and J by 4 bases, and 7 bases separated the two germline ends. The CDR3 is 11 residues long. CDR1 is KGHDR and CDR2 is SFDVKD in the germline V gene.

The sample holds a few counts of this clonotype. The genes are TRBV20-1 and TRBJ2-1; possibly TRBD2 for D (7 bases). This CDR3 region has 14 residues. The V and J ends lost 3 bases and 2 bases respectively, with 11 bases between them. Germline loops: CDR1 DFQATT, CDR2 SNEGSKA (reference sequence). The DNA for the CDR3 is TGCAGTGCTAGCGGGGGGCCCCCCTACAATGAGCAGTTCTTC. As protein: CSASGGPPYNEQFF.

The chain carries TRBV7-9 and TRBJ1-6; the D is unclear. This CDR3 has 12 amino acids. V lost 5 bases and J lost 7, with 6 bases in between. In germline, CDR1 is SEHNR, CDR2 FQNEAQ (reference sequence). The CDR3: CASSLANSPLHF. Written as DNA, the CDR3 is TGTGCCAGCAGCCTGGCGAATTCACCCCTCCACTTT. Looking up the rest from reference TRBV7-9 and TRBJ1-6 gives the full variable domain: DTGVSQNPRHKITKRGQNVTFRCDPISEHNRLYWYRQTLGQGPEFLTYFQNEAQLEKSRLLSDRFSAERPKGSFSTLEIQRTEQGDSAMYLCASSLANSPLHFGNGTRLTVT.

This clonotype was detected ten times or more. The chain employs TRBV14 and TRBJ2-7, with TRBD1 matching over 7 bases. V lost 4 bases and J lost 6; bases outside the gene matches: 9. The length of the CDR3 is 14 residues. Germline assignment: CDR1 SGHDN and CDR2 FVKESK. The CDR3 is CASSLGQSFGEQYF. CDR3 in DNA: TGTGCCAGCAGCCTGGGACAGTCCTTCGGCGAGCAGTACTTC. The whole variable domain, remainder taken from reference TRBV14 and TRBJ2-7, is EAGVTQFPSHSVIEKGQTVTLRCDPISGHDNLYWYRRVMGKEIKFLLHFVKESKQDESGMPNNRFLAERTGGTYSTLKVQPAELEDSGVYFCASSLGQSFGEQYFGPGTRLTVT.

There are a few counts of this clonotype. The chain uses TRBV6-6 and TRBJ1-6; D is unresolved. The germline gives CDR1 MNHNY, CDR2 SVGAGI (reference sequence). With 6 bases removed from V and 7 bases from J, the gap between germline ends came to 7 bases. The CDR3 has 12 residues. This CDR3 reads CASSRLNSPLHF. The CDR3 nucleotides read TGTGCCAGCAGCAGACTCAATTCACCCCTCCACTTT.

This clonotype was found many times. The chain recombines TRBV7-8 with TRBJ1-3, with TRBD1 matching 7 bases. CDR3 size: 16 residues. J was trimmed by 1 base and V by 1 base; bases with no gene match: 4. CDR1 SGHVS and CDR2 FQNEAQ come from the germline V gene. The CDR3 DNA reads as TGTGCCAGCAGCTTAGGACAGGGTAGTTCTGGAAACACCATATATTTT. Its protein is CASSLGQGSSGNTIYF.

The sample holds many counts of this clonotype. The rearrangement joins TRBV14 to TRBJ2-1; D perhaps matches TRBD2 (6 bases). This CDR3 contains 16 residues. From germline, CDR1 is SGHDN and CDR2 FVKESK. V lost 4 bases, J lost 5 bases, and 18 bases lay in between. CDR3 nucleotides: TGTGCCAGCAGCCGATGGGGAACTAGCTACAACAATGAGCAGTTCTTC. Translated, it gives CASSRWGTSYNNEQFF.

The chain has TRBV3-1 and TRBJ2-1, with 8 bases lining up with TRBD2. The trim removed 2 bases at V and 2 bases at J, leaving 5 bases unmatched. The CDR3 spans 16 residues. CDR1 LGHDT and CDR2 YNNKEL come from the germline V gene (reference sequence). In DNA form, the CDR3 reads TGTGCCAGCAGCCAATTCAGCGGGAGTACCTACAATGAGCAGTTCTTC. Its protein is CASSQFSGSTYNEQFF.

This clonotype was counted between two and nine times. The CDR3 sequence: CASRLRTPNSYNEQFF. The DNA of the CDR3 is TGTGCCAGCAGACTCAGGACCCCTAACTCCTACAATGAGCAGTTCTTC. V gene TRBV28 combines with J gene TRBJ2-1; D not certain. CDR1 and CDR2 (germline): MDHEN, SYDVKM. This CDR3 contains 16 residues. The V and J ends lost 6 bases and 0 bases respectively, with 15 bases between them.

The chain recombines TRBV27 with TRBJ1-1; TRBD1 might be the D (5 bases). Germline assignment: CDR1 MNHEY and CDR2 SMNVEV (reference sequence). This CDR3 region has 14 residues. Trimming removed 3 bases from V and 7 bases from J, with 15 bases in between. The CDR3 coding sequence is TGTGCCAGCAGTTTTAGGGGTTTCTCCGGTGAAGCTTTCTTT. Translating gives CASSFRGFSGEAFF.

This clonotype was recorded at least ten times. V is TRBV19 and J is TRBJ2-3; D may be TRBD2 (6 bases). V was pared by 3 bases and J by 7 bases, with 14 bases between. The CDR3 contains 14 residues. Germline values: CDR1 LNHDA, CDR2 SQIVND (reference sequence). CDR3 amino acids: CASSISGGKHTQYF. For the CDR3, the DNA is TGTGCCAGTAGTATCTCTGGGGGGAAGCATACGCAGTATTTT.

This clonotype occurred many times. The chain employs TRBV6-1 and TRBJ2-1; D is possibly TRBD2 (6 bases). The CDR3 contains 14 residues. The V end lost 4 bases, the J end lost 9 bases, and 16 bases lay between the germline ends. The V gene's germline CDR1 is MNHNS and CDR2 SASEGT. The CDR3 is CASSVRAGRSEQFF. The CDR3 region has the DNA TGTGCCAGCAGTGTTCGGGCAGGGAGGAGTGAGCAGTTCTTC.

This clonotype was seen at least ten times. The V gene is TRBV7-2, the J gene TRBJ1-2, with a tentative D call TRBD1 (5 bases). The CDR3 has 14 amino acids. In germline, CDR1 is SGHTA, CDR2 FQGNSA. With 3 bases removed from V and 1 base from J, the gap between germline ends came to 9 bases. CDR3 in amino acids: CASSFSGYNYGYTF. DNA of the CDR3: TGTGCCAGCAGCTTCTCAGGGTATAACTATGGCTACACCTTC.

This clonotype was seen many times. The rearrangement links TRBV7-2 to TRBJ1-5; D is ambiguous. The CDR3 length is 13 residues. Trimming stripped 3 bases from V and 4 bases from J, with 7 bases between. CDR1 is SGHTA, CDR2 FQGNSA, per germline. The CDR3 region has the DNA TGTGCCAGCAGCTTCAGTGAAAATCAGCCCCAGCATTTT. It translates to CASSFSENQPQHF.

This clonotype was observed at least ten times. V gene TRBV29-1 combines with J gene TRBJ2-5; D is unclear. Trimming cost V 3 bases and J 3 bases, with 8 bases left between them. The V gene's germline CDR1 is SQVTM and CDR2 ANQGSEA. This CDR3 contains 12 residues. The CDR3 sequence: CSVDPGEETQYF. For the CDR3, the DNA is TGCAGCGTTGACCCAGGCGAAGAGACCCAGTACTTC. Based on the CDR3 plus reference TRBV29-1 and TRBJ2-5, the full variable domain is SAVISQKPSRDICQRGTSLTIQCQVDSQVTMMFWYRQQPGQSLTLIATANQGSEATYESGFVIDKFPISRPNLTFSTLTVSNMSPEDSSIYLCSVDPGEETQYFGPGTRLLVL.

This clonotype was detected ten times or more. The CDR3 nucleotides are TGTGCCAGCAGTCTCCGGGACACTACCTACGAGCAGTACTTC. Protein: CASSLRDTTYEQYF. The gene calls are TRBV6-5 and TRBJ2-7, with a possible D match to TRBD1 (6 bases). The CDR3 totals 14 residues. Per the germline V gene, CDR1 is MNHEY and CDR2 is SVGAGI. V lost 5 bases and J 2 bases, leaving 13 bases between the germline ends.

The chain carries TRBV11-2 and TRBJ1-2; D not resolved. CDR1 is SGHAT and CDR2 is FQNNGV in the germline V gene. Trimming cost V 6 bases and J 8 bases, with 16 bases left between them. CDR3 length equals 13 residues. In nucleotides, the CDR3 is TGTGCCAGCAGTTTAACAGATTCGGGAGGCTACACCTTC. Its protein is CASSLTDSGGYTF.

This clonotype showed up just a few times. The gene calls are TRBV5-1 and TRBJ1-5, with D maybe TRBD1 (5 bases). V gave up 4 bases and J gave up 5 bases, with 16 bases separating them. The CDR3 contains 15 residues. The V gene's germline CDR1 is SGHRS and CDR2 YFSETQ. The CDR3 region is CASSPWGNKDQPQHF. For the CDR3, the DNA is TGCGCCAGCAGCCCGTGGGGGAACAAAGATCAGCCCCAGCATTTT.

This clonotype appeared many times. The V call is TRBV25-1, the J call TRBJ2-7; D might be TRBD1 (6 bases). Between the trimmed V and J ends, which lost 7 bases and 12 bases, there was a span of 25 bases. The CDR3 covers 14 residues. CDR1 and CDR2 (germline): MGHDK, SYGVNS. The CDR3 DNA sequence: TGTGCCAGCATGAGGACAGTCCTTTCTTGGTTGTGGTACTTC. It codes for CASMRTVLSWLWYF.

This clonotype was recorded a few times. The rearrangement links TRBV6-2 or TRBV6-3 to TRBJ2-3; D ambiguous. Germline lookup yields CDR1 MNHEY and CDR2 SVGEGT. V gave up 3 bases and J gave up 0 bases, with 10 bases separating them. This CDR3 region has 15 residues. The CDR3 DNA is TGTGCCAGCAGTTATATGTCCCCTAGCACAGATACGCAGTATTTT. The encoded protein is CASSYMSPSTDTQYF.